A selection of T cell receptor beta chains follows, all from one sample in a study of tumor-infiltrating lymphocytes in localized non-small cell lung cancer. Data came from immunoSEQ multiplex PCR; TCRdb stores just in-frame clones and leaves some out. The sample includes about 16,000 clones, about 45% of them seen just once. Sample: lung tumor tissue. The receptor set was obtained from a human donor with non-small cell lung cancer. CDR3s include the opening cysteine and the closing phenylalanine or tryptophan. Each record gives: CDR3 length, J gene, V gene, D gene, clone size, CDR3 protein, CDR3 DNA. A D gene is named only where the DNA matches it firmly. Where a row states a size, it is once, few, many or the class of an expanded clone; other rows omit it.

>15|TRBJ2-1|TRBV28|-|medium-sized
CASSPGGGSYNEQFF
TGTGCCAGCAGTCCAGGGGGGGGGTCCTACAATGAGCAGTTCTTC
>14|TRBJ1-6|TRBV15|-|few
CATSRGDGNSPLHF
TGTGCCACCAGCAGAGGGGACGGGAATTCACCCCTCCACTTT
>16|TRBJ1-6|TRBV6-6|-|-
CASSYGGGAENSPLHF
TGTGCCAGCAGTTACGGGGGGGGCGCGGAAAATTCACCCCTCCACTTT
>17|TRBJ1-1|TRBV7-6|-|-
CASSLALAGKMNTEAFF
TGTGCCAGCAGCTTAGCATTGGCAGGCAAAATGAACACTGAAGCTTTCTTT
>14|TRBJ2-1|TRBV7-3|-|few
CASSSLQAVNEQFF
TGTGCCAGCAGCTCTCTACAGGCGGTCAATGAGCAGTTCTTC
>15|TRBJ1-2|TRBV28|-|-
CASSSIATVGGGYTF
TGTGCCAGCAGTTCTATAGCAACGGTTGGAGGCGGCTACACCTTC
>14|TRBJ2-1|TRBV5-5|TRBD2|few
CASSSGLEYNEQFF
TGTGCCAGCAGCTCCGGACTAGAGTACAATGAGCAGTTCTTC
>14|TRBJ2-1|TRBV6-5|TRBD1|-
CASRQGPAGNEQFF
TGTGCCAGCAGACAGGGGCCCGCAGGGAATGAGCAGTTCTTC
>15|TRBJ1-6|TRBV19|-|-
CASSTGSSYNSPLHF
TGTGCCAGTAGTACCGGTAGCTCCTATAATTCACCCCTCCACTTT
>14|TRBJ1-5|TRBV9|-|few
CASSFGALDQPQHF
TGTGCCAGCAGCTTTGGGGCTCTCGATCAGCCCCAGCATTTT
>16|TRBJ2-7|TRBV5-1|-|once
CASSSTWEQGIYEQYF
TGCGCCAGCAGCTCCACTTGGGAACAGGGTATCTACGAGCAGTACTTC
>15|TRBJ2-3|TRBV5-1|-|-
CASSLGRGEADTQYF
TGCGCCAGCAGCTTAGGCAGGGGGGAGGCAGATACGCAGTATTTT
>14|TRBJ1-1|TRBV23-1|-|-
CASSPPVLNTEAFF
TGCGCCAGCAGTCCTCCTGTATTGAACACTGAAGCTTTCTTT
>12|TRBJ1-6|TRBV7-2|-|few
CASSAGRGRLHF
TGTGCCAGCAGCGCCGGGCGGGGGCGCCTCCACTTT
>12|TRBJ1-4|TRBV30|-|-
CAWRATNEKLFF
TGTGCCTGGAGAGCAACTAATGAAAAACTGTTTTTT
>15|TRBJ1-2|TRBV6-1|-|-
CASSVRGGREDGYTF
TGTGCCAGCAGCGTGAGGGGGGGACGGGAAGATGGCTACACCTTC
>16|TRBJ1-5|TRBV4-1|TRBD1|few
CASSQRTGTSNQPQHF
TGCGCCAGCAGCCAACGGACAGGGACTTCCAATCAGCCCCAGCATTTT
>16|TRBJ1-5|TRBV6-1|-|-
CASSEFFQFSNQPQHF
TGTGCCAGCAGTGAATTTTTCCAGTTTAGCAATCAGCCCCAGCATTTT
>11|TRBJ1-2|TRBV20-1|-|few
CSKTGNYGYTF
TGCAGTAAAACGGGGAACTATGGCTACACCTTC
>14|TRBJ2-7|TRBV4-2|-|many
CASSQDGAVYEQYF
TGTGCCAGCAGCCAAGATGGGGCAGTTTACGAGCAGTACTTC
>17|TRBJ1-5|TRBV7-8|-|few
CASSLAKGQYSNQPQHF
TGTGCCAGCAGCTTAGCAAAAGGCCAATATAGCAATCAGCCCCAGCATTTT
>17|TRBJ2-1|TRBV30|TRBD2|-
CAWSVPLTSLLYNEQFF
TGTGCCTGGAGTGTACCCCTGACTAGCCTGCTTTACAATGAGCAGTTCTTC
>13|TRBJ1-2|TRBV6-5|TRBD1|few
CASNPQGANGYTF
TGTGCCAGCAATCCTCAGGGGGCCAATGGCTACACCTTC
>16|TRBJ1-3|TRBV6-6|TRBD1|-
CASRSIAGTGVNTIYF
TGTGCCAGCAGGTCAATTGCCGGGACAGGGGTAAACACCATATATTTT
>16|TRBJ2-3|TRBV9|TRBD2|few
CASSVALAGSTDTQYF
TGTGCCAGCAGCGTAGCACTAGCGGGGAGCACAGATACGCAGTATTTT
>17|TRBJ1-5|TRBV5-1|-|few
CASSLESLDIGKGTQHF
TGCGCCAGCAGCTTGGAAAGTTTGGACATAGGCAAAGGGACCCAGCATTTT
>12|TRBJ1-2|TRBV29-1|-|few
CSVDGRVDDYTF
TGCAGCGTTGATGGCAGGGTCGACGACTACACCTTC
>13|TRBJ1-2|TRBV10-3|-|once
CAIWDRGYYGYTF
TGTGCCATTTGGGACCGGGGGTACTATGGCTACACCTTC
>17|TRBJ2-7|TRBV19|TRBD2|-
CASSSRRGESFSYEQYF
TGTGCCAGTAGTTCGCGGCGGGGGGAATCTTTCTCCTACGAGCAGTACTTC